This TCR beta chain was retrieved from a study of blood T cell repertoires in COVID-19. Overall study: Italy, Spain and the United States were the sources of the convalescent and acute COVID-19 samples. The cDNA or gDNA used as material had been derived from T cells, B-cell-depleted T cells, or PBMCs.

It was during active infection that Seattle patients were enrolled and then longitudinally followed. Only a few counts were recorded for this clone. As originally analysed: Reference gene primer amplification gave estimated nucleated cell counts. The assay was immunoSEQ multiplex PCR, and TCRdb's table has in-frame clones only and misses some. Clone size and the V and J calls come from that table; the DNA yielded D and trimming. The data hold around 260,000 clones, with about 90% observed a single time. The sequence derives from a woman in her 70s with COVID-19, enrolled during active disease. Material for sequencing was peripheral blood.

The CDR3 protein is CASSRDNQPQHF. The CDR3 region has the DNA TGTGCCAGCAGCAGGGACAATCAGCCCCAGCATTTT. The chain combines TRBV2 with TRBJ1-5; D perhaps matches TRBD1 (5 bases). This CDR3 region has 12 residues. Trimming pared 6 bases from V and 3 bases from J, leaving 6 bases between. Germline V gene lookup returns CDR1 SNHLY and CDR2 FYNNEI.